The clone carrying this TCR beta chain was recorded a few times. Its specificity is unknown. The record originates from a study of vaccination effects on CD4 cells after COVID-19. Study-wide results and caveats: Late post-vaccination, clones induced by infection and those induced by vaccine underwent marked clonal contraction.

ViraFEST assay sequencing came after antigen-specific CD4+ T cells were expanded with viral peptide pools. It was after 10 days of culture that CD4+ T cells were isolated. Nucleocapsid antibody tests were negative, and the vaccine recipients had no prior SARS-CoV-2 infection. Every well housed about 1.8 million PBMC, which grew in culture alongside around 9.9 IU/ml IL-2 and 8.5 to 10 ug/ml peptides. The CDR3 runs 15 residues. Germline lookup yields CDR1 LGHDT and CDR2 YNNKEL (reference sequence). V gave up 4 bases and J gave up 9 bases; unmatched junction bases: 11. Here immunoSEQ multiplex PCR was the method, and the copy in TCRdb shows in-frame clones only, minus some. This sample has 55,000 to 80,000 clones, with approximately 70% found just once.

Sequenced material: CD4+ T cells from PBMCs cultured with HCoV-OC43 spike peptides, taken before COVID-19 vaccination. Subset in this sample: HCoV-OC43 spike overlapping peptide pool stimulation. This chain links TRBV3-1 (or the pseudogene TRBV3-2) with TRBJ2-1; TRBD1 aligns across 8 bases. The receptor's source is a human donor who received a COVID-19 vaccine. The CDR3 DNA reads TGTGCCAGCAGCCCCTCCAGACAGGGGAATAGTGAGCAGTTCTTC. Its translation: CASSPSRQGNSEQFF.